This T cell receptor beta chain was sequenced in a study of shared clonotypes between healthy human individuals. Notes on the study in general: Only a few donors were included, so the genetic and exposure-history diversity represented was limited.

Several immunoSEQ plates held equal portions of the genomic DNA taken from each subset. In the original analysis: Filtering differed since immunoSEQ provided only junctions, with no quality scores. The assay was immunoSEQ multiplex PCR, and TCRdb's table has in-frame clones only and misses some. The DNA gave D and trimming, while V, J and clone size come from that table. This sample has about half a million clones, with roughly 80% found just once. Germline V lookup: CDR1 MNHEY, CDR2 SMNVEV (reference sequence). The CDR3 covers 17 residues. Regarding this clone: What it binds is not known. This is likely an artifact of a read error, given a far larger clone one base away.

The specimen sequenced was PBMCs. V usage is TRBV27 and J usage is TRBJ2-1, with unresolved D. The origin of this receptor is a woman between 40 and 55 years old in good health. Some clones in this sample may be carry-over from other donors' samples. The CDR3 reads CASGLLGFYGSYNEQFF. The CDR3 DNA sequence: TGTGCCAGCGGTTTACTGGGATTCTACGGCTCCTACAATGAGCAGTTCTTC.